This T cell receptor (beta chain) stems from a study of fetal regulatory T cell absence and autoimmunity. V gave up 6 bases and J gave up 8 bases; unmatched junction bases: 15. The length of the CDR3 is 15 residues. CDR1 and CDR2 (germline): MNHEY, SMNVEV (reference sequence). Repertoires were generated with immunoSEQ multiplex PCR, while TCRdb's copy carries only in-frame clones and drops some. The sample has 95,000 to 100,000 clones; about 78% are singletons. The sample consisted of pancreas tissue. The origin of this receptor is a male donor with IPEX syndrome. This chain joins TRBV27 and TRBJ1-1; 7 bases are a match to TRBD1. DNA of the CDR3: TGTGCCAGCAGACCGATATCGGCTTGGACAGGAGAAGCTTTCTTT. This encodes CASRPISAWTGEAFF.